This T cell receptor beta chain was profiled in a study of T-cell reconstitution after alpha-beta-depleted transplantation in children. A TCRbeta library incorporating unique molecular identifiers was prepared. Using its own MiXCR run on the PCR reads, TCRdb lists one record per CDR3 protein. The data show about 98,000 distinct CDR3 sequences, roughly a quarter seen once. In its sample, this clonotype was seen a few times. Antigen unknown. Study-level results: Counts and diversity of T cells one year after transplant came mostly from newly produced T cells. There were some patients whose high TCRbeta diversity at day 60 came from surviving recipient T cells and thymic progenitors.

V gave up 2 bases and J gave up 6 bases, with 7 bases separating them. Germline V gives CDR1 SGHTA, CDR2 FQGTGA. The CDR3 is 13 amino acids. This receptor was taken from a boy aged 2 to 9 with acute lymphoblastic leukemia, due to receive a stem cell transplant. Source: PBMCs, taken before TCRalphabeta/CD19-depleted stem cell transplant. This chain uses TRBV7-3 with TRBJ2-2; no firm D call. The CDR3 spells CASSLDRPGELFF. The CDR3 DNA sequence: TGTGCCAGCAGCTTAGATCGGCCCGGGGAGCTGTTTTTT. Together with reference TRBV7-3 and TRBJ2-2, the CDR3 gives the full variable domain: GAGVSQTPSNKVTEKGKYVELRCDPISGHTALYWYRQSLGQGPEFLIYFQGTGAADDSGLPNDRFFAVRPEGSVSTLKIQRTERGDSAVYLCASSLDRPGELFFGEGSRLTVL.